This T cell receptor (beta chain) was recovered during a study of cytomegalovirus exposure and HLA in healthy donors (dated by TCRdb to the late 2010s). A note on the overall study: An earlier analysis of several hundred of the donors reported roughly 300 Gb of sequence data and some 100 million unique TCR beta sequences from about 179 million T cells. An early release covering about 600 HLA-typed donors comprised roughly 300 gigabases of sequencing data and some 79 million unique TCR sequences. Of the roughly 400 genotyped donors, about 80% fell in the genetic ancestry cluster associated with self-reported Caucasian donors. The aim of the study was to test whether cataloging public T cell receptors could identify signatures of past pathogen exposure. Using immunosequencing, the study profiled T cell repertoires from 666 subjects and related those repertoires to cytomegalovirus serostatus. Besides the first cohort of 550 to 750 subjects, a separate validation cohort made up of 120 or so different subjects was used. High-throughput TCR immunosequencing, statistical association of individual TCRs with disease status, and machine learning were combined to predict cytomegalovirus infection status. A later analysis re-analyzed previously published TCR beta repertoires from 666 donors and added high-resolution HLA genotyping to study TCR occurrence patterns. Rather than using new phenotypic data, the later analysis identified candidate immune exposures from TCR beta sequences and from how often those sequences occurred across donors. In an earlier analysis of roughly 540 of the donors, high-throughput TCR beta sequencing was used to judge whether each TCR beta V gene segment behaved as functional or pseudogenic. Donor age, sex, ethnicity and CMV serostatus were compiled together with the repertoire data. A later genetic analysis used genome-wide SNP genotypes for about 60% of the roughly 700 donors, treating that subset as a discovery cohort. All discovery cohort repertoires had been generated on a single sequencing platform. HLA typing included class I and class II loci at four-digit resolution. Typing coverage varied by locus: roughly 629-630 donors for A, B, C, DRB1 and DQB1; about 520 for DQA1; approximately 570 for DPA1; approximately 490 for DPB1. A handful of DR-DQ haplotypes were handled as single units for association and clustering because linkage in the cohort was strong. Among several hundred genotyped donors of the cohort, an average of approximately 240,000 unique TCR beta nucleotide sequences was sequenced per donor, of which about 19% were non-productive.

What the research found in general, with its limitations: The classifier was reported to diagnose cytomegalovirus status with high specificity and sensitivity in both the original and validation cohorts. In this cohort, only TCR beta chains were sequenced, and detectable features were limited by the absence of alpha or paired-chain data. Several of the top co-occurrence clusters appeared to be linked to parvovirus B19, influenza, CMV and Epstein-Barr virus, according to a later analysis. Because some donors lacked HLA typing at each locus, the association tests relied only on the typed subset. Three of the identified cytomegalovirus-associated TCR beta chains were confirmed in vitro to be specific for cytomegalovirus antigens. A later analysis found that HLA-associated TCR beta chains were more clonally expanded and had lower generation probabilities than equally common non-associated chains. The study gave a list of roughly 150 TCR beta chains associated with cytomegalovirus. Sequencing depth was assumed to be roughly uniform across donors in the presence/absence analyses, though that assumption may not hold. A later genetic analysis reported fewer N-insertions in productive TCRs among donors in an Asian-associated ancestry cluster than the roughly 700-donor mean. Immune exposure information for the cohort was limited to CMV serostatus. Correlated functional status among segregating V segments might reflect linkage disequilibrium, but an unknown experimental factor could not be ruled out. An association between a missense DCLRE1C variant and V-gene and J-gene trimming of TCR beta chains was found in a later genetic analysis and replicated in an independent cohort. In a later analysis, TCR association rates were found to vary across HLA loci, with the most associated TCRs seen for DRB1 alleles and the fewest for HLA-C alleles. A further reported finding was that TCR beta sequences accurately predicted the HLA-A and HLA-B alleles for most subjects in the first cohort. At a false discovery rate of 0.05, a later analysis linked 16,000 or so TCR beta sequences to specific HLA alleles. Strong co-occurrence of HLA alleles, especially DR and DQ, made assigning TCR associations to individual alleles difficult. It was suggested by the authors that the approach could potentially be generalized to other disease states and immunological phenotypes. In an earlier analysis of 500 to 650 of the donors, most TCR beta V segments appeared in productive rearrangements about 87% or about 30% of the time, broadly matching IMGT annotations. While some public TCRs were present in many individuals, most TCR sequences turned up only very rarely across donors. A later analysis found that most CMV-associated TCR beta chains appeared HLA-restricted, with HLA associations seemingly driven largely by CMV exposure. Because the 87-base-pair reads could not distinguish some IMGT-functional V segments, including TRBV6-2 and TRBV6-3, those segments were excluded. The sequencing pipeline was judged likely to have produced a cluster of highly shared sequence variants as a technical artifact. Because counts were too low, around 17 rarely observed V segments, including chromosome 9 orphons, were left out of the earlier analysis of approximately 500 of the donors.

The cohort was made up of approximately 670 healthy bone marrow donors. Cohort members were all nominally healthy when sampled, although unrecorded immune exposures were likely present. The donor was CMV seronegative and belonged to the group of around 400 seronegative cohort members. A peripheral blood sample was provided by each donor, and peripheral blood mononuclear cells were used for TCR beta sequencing. The Qiagen DNeasy Blood Extraction Kit was used to extract genomic DNA from the blood cell samples. Libraries were made using the immunoSEQ multiplex PCR assay. For the multiplex PCR, a mixture combining 60 forward primers for TCR Vbeta segments and 13 reverse primers for TCR Jbeta segments was used. The CDR3 region of rearranged TCR beta genes was amplified from genomic DNA with a multiplex PCR assay. The amplified TCR beta libraries were sequenced on the Illumina HiSeq System as 87-base-pair reads. Turning to the authors' computational methods: A later analysis tallied roughly 76 million unique TCR beta chains across the 666 repertoires, and around 12 million of those chains were shared by two or more donors. Raw reads were error-corrected and collapsed into unique sequences with a nearest-neighbor algorithm that merged closely related sequences to remove PCR and sequencing errors. To assign V, D and J gene segments, CDR3 sequences were aligned to IMGT reference sequences. For a sequence to be retained, at least a six-nucleotide match to both a V gene segment and a J gene segment was required. Rearrangements were classified as productive when the CDR3 lacked stop codons and remained in frame with V and J, and all other rearrangements were classified as non-productive. CDR3 was defined according to IMGT convention as the region running from the second conserved V-encoded cysteine to the conserved J-encoded phenylalanine. The earlier analysis of approximately 500 of the donors excluded sequences that lacked an unambiguous match to a single V gene segment. In an earlier analysis of some 590 of the donors, a V segment was called functional when productive rearrangements were above 56.7%, and segregating when the standard deviation between donors exceeded 5%. A statistical classification framework was built to diagnose cytomegalovirus status from the catalog of TCR beta chain sequences. In a later analysis, V and J genes were assigned by comparing TCR nucleotide sequences against IMGT/GENE-DB human TR gene sequences. A later analysis assigned CDR3 sequences and most-parsimonious VDJ recombination scenarios with the TCRdist pipeline. In a later analysis, each TCR beta chain was defined by its CDR3 amino acid sequence together with its V-gene family, and reads lacking a unique V-gene family were excluded. A later analysis removed 500 to 650 highly shared, low-generation-probability nucleotide sequences to deal with suspected cross-contamination and a sequencing artifact. In a later analysis, a clonal expansion index for each public chain was calculated from normalized within-repertoire ranks of inferred template counts. In a later analysis, generation probabilities were computed using a VDJ recombination model fitted to out-of-frame rearrangements, and the results were checked against IGoR. In a later analysis, hypergeometric tests were used to score TCR-TCR, TCR-HLA and TCR-CMV co-occurrence, with a repertoire-size bias correction applied to TCR pairs. False discovery rates were estimated in a later analysis by permuting HLA or CMV assignments 20 times. In a later analysis, co-occurring TCRs were grouped using DBSCAN, with TCRdist sequence similarity added in when clustering inside HLA-allele-positive subsets. Repertoires with fewer than 30,000 or more than 120,000 public chains, plus five repertoires with anomalous nucleotide sharing, were excluded from co-occurrence clustering. TCRdb stores this immuneACCESS table with in-frame sequences only. Part of the clones is absent; in the studies checked, under half of the shortfall reflects unresolved V genes, and no reason is known for the rest. Clone size and the V and J calls come from that table; the DNA yielded D and trimming. In this sample's table one finds some 41,000 clones. The ten largest clones represent about 6.3% of the sample.

V and J are truncated by 6 bases and 6 bases respectively, leaving an intervening sequence of 15 bases. CDR1 and CDR2, looked up from the germline V gene, are SGHTA and FQGNSA. The CDR3 numbers 14 residues from cysteine through phenylalanine. Only the CDR3 region is kept as DNA, spanning 42 bases read in frame from base 1. In regard to this clone: Its specific antigen is unknown.

This receptor was identified in a man aged 30 to 45 in good health and CMV-seronegative. Sequencing used PBMCs. Rearrangement joined TRBV7-2 to TRBJ2-1; a tentative D call is TRBD2 (6 bases match). Here is the DNA: TGTGCCAGCAGTCTCCGGGACTCCGCCAATGAGCAGTTCTTC. It specifies CASSLRDSANEQFF.